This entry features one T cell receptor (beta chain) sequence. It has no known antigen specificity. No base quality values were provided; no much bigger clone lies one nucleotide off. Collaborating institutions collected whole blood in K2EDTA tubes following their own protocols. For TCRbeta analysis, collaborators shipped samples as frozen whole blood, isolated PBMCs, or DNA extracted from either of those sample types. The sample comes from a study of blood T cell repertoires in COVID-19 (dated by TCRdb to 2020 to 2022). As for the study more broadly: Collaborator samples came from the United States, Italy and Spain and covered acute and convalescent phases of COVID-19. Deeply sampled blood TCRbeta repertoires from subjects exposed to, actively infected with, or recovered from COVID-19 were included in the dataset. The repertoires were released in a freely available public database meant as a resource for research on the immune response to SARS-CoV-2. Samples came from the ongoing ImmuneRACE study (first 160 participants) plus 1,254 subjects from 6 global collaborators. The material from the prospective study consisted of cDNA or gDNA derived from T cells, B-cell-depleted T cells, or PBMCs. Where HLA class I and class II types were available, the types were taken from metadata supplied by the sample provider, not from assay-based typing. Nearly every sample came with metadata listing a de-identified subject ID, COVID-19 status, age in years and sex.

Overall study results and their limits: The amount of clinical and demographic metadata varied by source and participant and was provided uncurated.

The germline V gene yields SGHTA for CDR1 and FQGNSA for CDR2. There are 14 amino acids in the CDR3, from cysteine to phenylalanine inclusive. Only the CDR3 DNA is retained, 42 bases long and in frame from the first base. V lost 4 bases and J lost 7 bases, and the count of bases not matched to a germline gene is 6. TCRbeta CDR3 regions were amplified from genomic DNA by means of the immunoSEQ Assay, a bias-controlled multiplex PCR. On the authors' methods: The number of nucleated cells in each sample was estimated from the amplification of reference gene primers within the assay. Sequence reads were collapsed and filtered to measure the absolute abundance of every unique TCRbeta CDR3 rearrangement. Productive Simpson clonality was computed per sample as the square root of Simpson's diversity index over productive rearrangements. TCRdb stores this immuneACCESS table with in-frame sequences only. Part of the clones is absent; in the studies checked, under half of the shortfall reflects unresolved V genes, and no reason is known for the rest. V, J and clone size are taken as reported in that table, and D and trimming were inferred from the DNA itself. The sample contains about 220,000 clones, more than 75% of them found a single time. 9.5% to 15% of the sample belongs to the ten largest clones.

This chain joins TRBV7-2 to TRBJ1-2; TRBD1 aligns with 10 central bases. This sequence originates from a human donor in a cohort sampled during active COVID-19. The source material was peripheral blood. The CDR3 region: CASSYRQGASGYTF. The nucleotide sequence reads TGTGCCAGCAGCTATCGACAGGGGGCCTCTGGCTACACCTTC. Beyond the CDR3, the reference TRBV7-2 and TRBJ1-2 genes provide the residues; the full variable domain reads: GAGVSQSPSNKVTEKGKDVELRCDPISGHTALYWYRQSLGQGLEFLIYFQGNSAPDKSGLPSDRFSAERTGGSVSTLTIQRTQQEDSAVYLCASSYRQGASGYTFGSGTRLTVV.